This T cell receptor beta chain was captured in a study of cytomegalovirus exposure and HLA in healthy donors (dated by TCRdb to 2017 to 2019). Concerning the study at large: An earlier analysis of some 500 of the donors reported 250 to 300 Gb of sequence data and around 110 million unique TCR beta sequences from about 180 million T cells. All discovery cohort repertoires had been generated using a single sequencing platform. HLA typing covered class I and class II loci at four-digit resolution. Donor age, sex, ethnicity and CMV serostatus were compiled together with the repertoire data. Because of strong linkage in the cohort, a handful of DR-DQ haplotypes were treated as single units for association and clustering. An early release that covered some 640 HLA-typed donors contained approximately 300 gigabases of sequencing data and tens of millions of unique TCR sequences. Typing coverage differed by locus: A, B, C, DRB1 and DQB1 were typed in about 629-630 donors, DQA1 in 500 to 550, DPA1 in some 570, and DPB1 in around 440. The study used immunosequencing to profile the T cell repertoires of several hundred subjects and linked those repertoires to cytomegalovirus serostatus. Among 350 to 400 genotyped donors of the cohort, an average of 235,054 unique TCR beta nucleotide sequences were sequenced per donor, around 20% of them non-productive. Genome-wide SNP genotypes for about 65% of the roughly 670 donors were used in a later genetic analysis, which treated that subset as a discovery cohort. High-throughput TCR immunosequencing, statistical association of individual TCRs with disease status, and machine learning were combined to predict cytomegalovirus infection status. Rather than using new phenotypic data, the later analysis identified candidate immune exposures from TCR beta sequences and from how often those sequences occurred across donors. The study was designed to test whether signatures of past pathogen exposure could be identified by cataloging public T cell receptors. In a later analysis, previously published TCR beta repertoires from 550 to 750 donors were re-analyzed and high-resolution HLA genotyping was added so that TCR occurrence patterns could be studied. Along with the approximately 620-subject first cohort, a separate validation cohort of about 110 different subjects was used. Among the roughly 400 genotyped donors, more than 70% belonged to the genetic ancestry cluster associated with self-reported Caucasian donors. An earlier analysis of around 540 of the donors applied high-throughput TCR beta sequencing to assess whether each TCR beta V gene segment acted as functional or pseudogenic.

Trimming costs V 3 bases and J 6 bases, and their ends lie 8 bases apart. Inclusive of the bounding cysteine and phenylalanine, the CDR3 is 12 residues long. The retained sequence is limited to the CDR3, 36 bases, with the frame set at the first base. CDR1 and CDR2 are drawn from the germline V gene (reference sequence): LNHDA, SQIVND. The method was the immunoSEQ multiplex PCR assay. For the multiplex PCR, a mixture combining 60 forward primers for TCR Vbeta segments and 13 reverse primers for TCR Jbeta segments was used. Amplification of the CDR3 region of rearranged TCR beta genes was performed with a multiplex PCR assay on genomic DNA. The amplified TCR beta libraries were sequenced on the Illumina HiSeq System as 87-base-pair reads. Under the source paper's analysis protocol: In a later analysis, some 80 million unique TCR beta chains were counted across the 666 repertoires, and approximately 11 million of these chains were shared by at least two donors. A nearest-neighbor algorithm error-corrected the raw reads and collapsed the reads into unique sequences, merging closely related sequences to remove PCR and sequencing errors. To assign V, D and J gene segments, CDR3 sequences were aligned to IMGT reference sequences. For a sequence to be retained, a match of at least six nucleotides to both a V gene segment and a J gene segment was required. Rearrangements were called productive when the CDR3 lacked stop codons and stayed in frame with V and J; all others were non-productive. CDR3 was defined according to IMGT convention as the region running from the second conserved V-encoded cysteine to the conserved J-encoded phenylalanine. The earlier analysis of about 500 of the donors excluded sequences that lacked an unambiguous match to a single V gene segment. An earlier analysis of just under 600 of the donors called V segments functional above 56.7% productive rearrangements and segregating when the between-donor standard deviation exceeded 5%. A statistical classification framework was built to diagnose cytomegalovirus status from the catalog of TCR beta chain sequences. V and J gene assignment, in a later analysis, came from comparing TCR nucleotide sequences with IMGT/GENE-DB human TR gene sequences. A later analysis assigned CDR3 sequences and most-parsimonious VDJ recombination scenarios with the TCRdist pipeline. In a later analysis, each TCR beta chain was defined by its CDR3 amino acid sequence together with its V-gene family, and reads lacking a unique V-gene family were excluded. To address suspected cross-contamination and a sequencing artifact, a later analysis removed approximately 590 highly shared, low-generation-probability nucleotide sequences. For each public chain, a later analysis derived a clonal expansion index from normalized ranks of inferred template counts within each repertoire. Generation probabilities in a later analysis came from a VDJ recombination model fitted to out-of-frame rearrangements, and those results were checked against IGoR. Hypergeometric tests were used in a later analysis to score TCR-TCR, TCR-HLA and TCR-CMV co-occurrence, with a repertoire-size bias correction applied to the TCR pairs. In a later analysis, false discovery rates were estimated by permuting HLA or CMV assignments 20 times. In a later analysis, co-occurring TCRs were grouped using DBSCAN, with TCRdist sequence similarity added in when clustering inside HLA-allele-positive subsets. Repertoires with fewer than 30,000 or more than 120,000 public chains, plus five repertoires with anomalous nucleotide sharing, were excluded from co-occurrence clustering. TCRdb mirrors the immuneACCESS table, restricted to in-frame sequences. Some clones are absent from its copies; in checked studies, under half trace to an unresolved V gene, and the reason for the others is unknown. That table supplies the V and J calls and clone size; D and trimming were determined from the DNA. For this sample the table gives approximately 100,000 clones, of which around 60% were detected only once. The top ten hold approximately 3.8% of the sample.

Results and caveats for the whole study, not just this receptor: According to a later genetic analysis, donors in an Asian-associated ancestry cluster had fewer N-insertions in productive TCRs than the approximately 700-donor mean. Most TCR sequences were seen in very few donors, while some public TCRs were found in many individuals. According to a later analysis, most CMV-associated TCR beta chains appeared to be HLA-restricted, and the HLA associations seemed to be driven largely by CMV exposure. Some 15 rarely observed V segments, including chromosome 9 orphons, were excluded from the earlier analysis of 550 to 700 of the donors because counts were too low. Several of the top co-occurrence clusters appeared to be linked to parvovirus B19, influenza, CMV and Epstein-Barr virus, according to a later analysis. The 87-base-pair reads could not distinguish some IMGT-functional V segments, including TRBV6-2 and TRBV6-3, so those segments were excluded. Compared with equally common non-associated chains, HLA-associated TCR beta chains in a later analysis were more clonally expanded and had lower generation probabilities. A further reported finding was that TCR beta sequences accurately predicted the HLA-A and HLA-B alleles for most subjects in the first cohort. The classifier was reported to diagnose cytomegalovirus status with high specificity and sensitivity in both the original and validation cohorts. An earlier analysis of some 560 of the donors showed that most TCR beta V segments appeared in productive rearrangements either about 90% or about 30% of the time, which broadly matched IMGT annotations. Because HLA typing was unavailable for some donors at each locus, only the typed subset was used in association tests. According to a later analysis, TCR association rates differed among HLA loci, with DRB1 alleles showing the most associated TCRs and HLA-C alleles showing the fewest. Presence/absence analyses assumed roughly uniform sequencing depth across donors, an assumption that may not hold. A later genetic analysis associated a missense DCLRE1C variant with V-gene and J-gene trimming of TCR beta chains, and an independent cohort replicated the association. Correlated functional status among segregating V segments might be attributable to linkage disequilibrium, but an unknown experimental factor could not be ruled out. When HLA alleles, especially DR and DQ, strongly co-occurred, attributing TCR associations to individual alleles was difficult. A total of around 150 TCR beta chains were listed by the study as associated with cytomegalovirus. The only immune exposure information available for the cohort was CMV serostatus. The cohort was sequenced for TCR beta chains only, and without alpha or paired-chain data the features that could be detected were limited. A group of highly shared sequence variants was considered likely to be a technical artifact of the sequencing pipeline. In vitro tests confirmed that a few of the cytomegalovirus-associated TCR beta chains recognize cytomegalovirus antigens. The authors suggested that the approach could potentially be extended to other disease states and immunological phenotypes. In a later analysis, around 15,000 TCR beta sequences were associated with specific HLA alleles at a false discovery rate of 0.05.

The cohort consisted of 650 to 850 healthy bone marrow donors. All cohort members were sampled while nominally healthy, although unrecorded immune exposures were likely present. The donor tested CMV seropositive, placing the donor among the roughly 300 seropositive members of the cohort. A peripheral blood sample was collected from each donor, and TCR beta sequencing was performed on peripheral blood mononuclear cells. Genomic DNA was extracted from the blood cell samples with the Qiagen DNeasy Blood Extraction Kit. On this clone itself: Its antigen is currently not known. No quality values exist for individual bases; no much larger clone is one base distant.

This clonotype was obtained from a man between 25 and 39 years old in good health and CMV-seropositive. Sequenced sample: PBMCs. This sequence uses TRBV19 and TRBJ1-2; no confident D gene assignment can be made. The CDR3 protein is CASSMGADGYTF. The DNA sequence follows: TGTGCCAGTAGTATGGGAGCAGATGGCTACACCTTC. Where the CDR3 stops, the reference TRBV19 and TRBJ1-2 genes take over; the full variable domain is DGGITQSPKYLFRKEGQNVTLSCEQNLNHDAMYWYRQDPGQGLRLIYYSQIVNDFQKGDIAEGYSVSREKKESFPLTVTSAQKNPTAFYLCASSMGADGYTFGSGTRLTVV.